This T cell receptor (beta chain) was found in a study of blood T cell repertoires in COVID-19. Looked up from germline, CDR1 is MDHEN and CDR2 is SYDVKM. Trimming took 3 bases from V and 2 from J, leaving 11 bases between them. The CDR3 extends over 14 amino acids. Sequencing used immunoSEQ multiplex PCR; TCRdb keeps in-frame clones, though not all of them. The data hold more than 200,000 clones, with 70% to 90% observed a single time. The chain combines TRBV28 with TRBJ2-7; tentatively, D is TRBD2 (5 bases). The TCR was taken from a woman in her thirties or forties who had recovered from COVID-19. Input material: peripheral blood. The CDR3 coding sequence is TGTGCCAGCAGTTTGCGGGCAGAGACCTACGAGCAGTACTTC. Translated: CASSLRAETYEQYF.